The clone carrying this TCR beta chain was found many times. The data stem from a study of blood T cell repertoires in COVID-19. Across the whole study: The study drew acute and convalescent COVID-19 samples from the United States, Italy and Spain. In each case, the material was cDNA or gDNA derived from T cells, B-cell-depleted T cells, or PBMCs.

Germline V gives CDR1 ENHRY, CDR2 SYGVKD. J gave up 6 bases and V 10 bases, and 13 bases lay outside the gene matches. The CDR3 contains 14 residues. Per the authors' pipeline: Reference gene primer amplification in the assay estimated nucleated cell counts. Clones were sequenced by immunoSEQ multiplex PCR, and TCRdb holds only the in-frame ones, with some missing. V and J calls plus clone size are reproduced from that table; the DNA served to infer D and trimming. This table has about 320,000 clones, almost 85% appearing once. This TCR derives from a human donor in a cohort sampled during active COVID-19. The V call is TRBV10-3, the J call TRBJ2-7, with 9 nucleotides matching TRBD1. Material for sequencing was peripheral blood. CDR3 loop: CASLPGTGRSEQYF. The CDR3 DNA follows: TGTGCCAGCCTCCCCGGGACAGGGAGATCCGAGCAGTACTTC.